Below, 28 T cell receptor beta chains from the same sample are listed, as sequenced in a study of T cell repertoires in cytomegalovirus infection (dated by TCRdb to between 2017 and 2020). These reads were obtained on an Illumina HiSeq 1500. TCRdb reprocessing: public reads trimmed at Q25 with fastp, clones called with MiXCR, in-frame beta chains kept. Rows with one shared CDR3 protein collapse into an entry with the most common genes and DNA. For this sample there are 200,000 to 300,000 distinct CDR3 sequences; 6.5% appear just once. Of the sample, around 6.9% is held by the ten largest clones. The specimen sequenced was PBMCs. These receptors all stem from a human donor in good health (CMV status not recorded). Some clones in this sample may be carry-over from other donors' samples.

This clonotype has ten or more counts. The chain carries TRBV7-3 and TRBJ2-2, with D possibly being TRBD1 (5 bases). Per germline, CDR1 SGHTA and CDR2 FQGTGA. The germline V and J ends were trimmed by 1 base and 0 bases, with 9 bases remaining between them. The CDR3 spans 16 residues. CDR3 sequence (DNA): TGTGCCAGCAGCTTAATGAGACAGACGAACACCGGGGAGCTGTTTTTT. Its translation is CASSLMRQTNTGELFF.

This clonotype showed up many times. The CDR3 here is CASTSGGTEYGYTF. The CDR3 nucleotides are TGTGCCAGCACCTCCGGCGGGACAGAGTATGGCTACACCTTC. The chain joins TRBV28 to TRBJ1-2, with 7 bases matching TRBD1. Germline V gene lookup returns CDR1 MDHEN and CDR2 SYDVKM. CDR3 length: 14 residues. Unmatched junction bases numbered 10, after V lost 7 bases and J lost 5 bases.

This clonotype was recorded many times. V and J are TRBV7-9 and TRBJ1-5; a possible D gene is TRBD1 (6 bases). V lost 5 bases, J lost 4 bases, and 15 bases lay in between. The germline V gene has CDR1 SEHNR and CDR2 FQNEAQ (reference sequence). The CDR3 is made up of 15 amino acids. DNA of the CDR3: TGTGCCAGCAGCGGAACCGGGACACCAAATCAGCCCCAGCATTTT. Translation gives CASSGTGTPNQPQHF.

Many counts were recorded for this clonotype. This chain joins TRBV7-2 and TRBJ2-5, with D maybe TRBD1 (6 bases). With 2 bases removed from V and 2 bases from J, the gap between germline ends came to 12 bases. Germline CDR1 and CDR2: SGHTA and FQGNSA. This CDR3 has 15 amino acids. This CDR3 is CASSLHTGRQETQYF. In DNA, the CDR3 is TGTGCCAGCAGCTTACATACAGGGAGACAAGAGACCCAGTACTTC.

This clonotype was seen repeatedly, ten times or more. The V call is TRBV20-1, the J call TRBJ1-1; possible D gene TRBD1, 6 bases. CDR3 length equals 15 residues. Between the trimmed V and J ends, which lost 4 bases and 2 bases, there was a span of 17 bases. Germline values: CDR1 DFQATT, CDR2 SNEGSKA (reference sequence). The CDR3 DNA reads TGCAGTGCTACTCCAGGGAGGGGGGACAACACTGAAGCTTTCTTT. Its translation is CSATPGRGDNTEAFF.

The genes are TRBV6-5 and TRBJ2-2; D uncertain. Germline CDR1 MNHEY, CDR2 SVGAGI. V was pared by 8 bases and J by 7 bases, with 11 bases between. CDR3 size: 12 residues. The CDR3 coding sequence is TGTGCCAGCGGCGTCTTTGGCGGGGAGCTGTTTTTT. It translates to CASGVFGGELFF.

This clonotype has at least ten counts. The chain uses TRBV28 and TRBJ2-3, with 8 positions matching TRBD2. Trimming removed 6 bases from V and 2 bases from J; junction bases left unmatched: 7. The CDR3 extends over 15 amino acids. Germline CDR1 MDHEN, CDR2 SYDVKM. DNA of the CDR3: TGTGCCAGCAGCCTTAGCGGGGAGGACACAGATACGCAGTATTTT. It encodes CASSLSGEDTDTQYF.

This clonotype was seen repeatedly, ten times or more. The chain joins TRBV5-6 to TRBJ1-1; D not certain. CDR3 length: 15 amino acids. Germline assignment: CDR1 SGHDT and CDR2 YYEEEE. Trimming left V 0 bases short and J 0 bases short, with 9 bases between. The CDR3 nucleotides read TGTGCCAGCAGCTTGGCCGGCAGTATGAACACTGAAGCTTTCTTT. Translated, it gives CASSLAGSMNTEAFF.

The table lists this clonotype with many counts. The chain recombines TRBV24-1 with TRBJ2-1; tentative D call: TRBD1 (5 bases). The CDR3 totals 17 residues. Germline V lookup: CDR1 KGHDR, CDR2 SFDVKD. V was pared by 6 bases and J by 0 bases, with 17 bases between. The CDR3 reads CATSRNTGSSSYNEQFF. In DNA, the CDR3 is TGTGCCACCAGTAGAAACACAGGTTCGAGCTCCTACAATGAGCAGTTCTTC.

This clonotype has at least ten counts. The CDR3 here is CASRLGTAQETQYF. CDR3 bases: TGTGCCAGCAGGTTAGGGACAGCTCAAGAGACCCAGTACTTC. This sequence joins TRBV7-3 and TRBJ2-5, with 7 positions matching TRBD1. J was trimmed by 2 bases and V by 6 bases; bases with no gene match: 6. CDR1 and CDR2 from the germline V gene are SGHTA and FQGTGA. The CDR3 totals 14 residues. The full variable domain, with the rest looked up from reference TRBV7-3 and TRBJ2-5, is GAGVSQTPSNKVTEKGKYVELRCDPISGHTALYWYRQSLGQGPEFLIYFQGTGAADDSGLPNDRFFAVRPEGSVSTLKIQRTERGDSAVYLCASRLGTAQETQYFGPGTRLLVL.

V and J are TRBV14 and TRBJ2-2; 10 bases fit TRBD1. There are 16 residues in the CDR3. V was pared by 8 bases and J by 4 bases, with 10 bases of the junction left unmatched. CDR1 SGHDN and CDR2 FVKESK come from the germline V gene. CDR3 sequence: CASAVRTGGITGELFF. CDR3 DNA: TGTGCCAGCGCTGTGCGGACAGGGGGGATCACCGGGGAGCTGTTTTTT.

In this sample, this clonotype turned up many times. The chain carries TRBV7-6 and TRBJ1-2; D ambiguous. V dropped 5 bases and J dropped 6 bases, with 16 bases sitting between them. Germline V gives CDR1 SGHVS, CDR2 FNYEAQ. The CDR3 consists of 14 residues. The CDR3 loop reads CASSLPAKINGYTF. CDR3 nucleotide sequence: TGTGCCAGCAGCCTCCCCGCGAAGATTAATGGCTACACCTTC.

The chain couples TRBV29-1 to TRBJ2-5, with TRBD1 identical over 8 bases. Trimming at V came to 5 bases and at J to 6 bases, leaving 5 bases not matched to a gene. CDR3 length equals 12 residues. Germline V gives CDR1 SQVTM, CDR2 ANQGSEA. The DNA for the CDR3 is TGCAGCGTTACGACAGGGGCCCAGACCCAGTACTTC. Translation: CSVTTGAQTQYF.

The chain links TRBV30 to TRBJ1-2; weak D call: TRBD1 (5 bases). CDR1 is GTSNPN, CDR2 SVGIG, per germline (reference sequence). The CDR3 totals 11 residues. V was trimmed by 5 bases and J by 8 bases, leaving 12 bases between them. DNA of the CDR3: TGTGCCTGGGGGGGAACAGTGGGCTACACCTTC. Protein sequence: CAWGGTVGYTF.

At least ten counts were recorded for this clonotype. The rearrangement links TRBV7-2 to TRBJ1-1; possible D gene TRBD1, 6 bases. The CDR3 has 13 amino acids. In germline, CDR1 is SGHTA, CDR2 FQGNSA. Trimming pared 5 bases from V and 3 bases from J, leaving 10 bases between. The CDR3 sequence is CASSLGTHTEAFF. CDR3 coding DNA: TGTGCCAGCAGCCTCGGGACACACACTGAAGCTTTCTTT.

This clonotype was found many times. CDR3 amino acids: CASSPRRDRRATNEKLFF. Written as DNA, the CDR3 is TGTGCCAGCAGCCCCCGGCGTGACCGACGGGCAACTAATGAAAAACTGTTTTTT. The rearrangement joins TRBV7-9 to TRBJ1-4; no clear D. CDR1 is SEHNR and CDR2 is FQNEAQ in the germline V gene (reference sequence). Between the trimmed V and J ends, which lost 5 bases and 0 bases, there was a span of 19 bases. This CDR3 has 18 amino acids.

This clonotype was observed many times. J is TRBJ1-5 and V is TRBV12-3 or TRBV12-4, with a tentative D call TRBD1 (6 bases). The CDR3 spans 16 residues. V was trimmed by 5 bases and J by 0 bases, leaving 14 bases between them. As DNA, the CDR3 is TGTGCCAGCAGTCCTGACGGGGGCTATAGCAATCAGCCCCAGCATTTT. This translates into CASSPDGGYSNQPQHF.

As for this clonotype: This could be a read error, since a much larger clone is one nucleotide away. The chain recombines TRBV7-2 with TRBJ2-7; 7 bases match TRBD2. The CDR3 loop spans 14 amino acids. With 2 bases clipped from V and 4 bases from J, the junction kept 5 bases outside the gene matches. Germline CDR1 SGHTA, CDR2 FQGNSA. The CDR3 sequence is CASSLKRDRYEQYF. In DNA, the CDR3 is TGTGCCAGCAGCTTAAAGCGGGATAGGTACGAGCAGTACTTC.

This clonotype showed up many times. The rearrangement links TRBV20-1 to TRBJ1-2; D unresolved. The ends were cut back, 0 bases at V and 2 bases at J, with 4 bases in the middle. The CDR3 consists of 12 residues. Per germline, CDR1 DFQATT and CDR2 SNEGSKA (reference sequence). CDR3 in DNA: TGCAGTGCTAGAGAATTGAACTATGGCTACACCTTC. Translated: CSARELNYGYTF.

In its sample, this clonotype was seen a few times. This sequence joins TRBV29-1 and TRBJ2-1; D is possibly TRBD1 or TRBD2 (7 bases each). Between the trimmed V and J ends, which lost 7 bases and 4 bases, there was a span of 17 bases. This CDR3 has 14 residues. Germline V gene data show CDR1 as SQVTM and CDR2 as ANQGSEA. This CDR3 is CSAWGGRGYNEQFF. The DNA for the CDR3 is TGCAGCGCCTGGGGGGGCAGGGGGTACAATGAGCAGTTCTTC.

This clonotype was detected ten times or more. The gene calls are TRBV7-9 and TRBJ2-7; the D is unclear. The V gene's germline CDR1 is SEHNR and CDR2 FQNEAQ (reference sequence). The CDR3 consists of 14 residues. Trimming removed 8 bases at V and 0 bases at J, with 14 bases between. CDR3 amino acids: CASASAGPSYEQYF. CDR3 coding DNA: TGTGCCAGCGCGTCGGCAGGACCCTCCTACGAGCAGTACTTC.

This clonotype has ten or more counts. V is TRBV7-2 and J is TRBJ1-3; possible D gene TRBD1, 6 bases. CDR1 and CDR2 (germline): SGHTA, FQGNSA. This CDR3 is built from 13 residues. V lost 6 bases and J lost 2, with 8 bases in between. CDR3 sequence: CASSTGTGNTIYF. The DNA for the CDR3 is TGTGCCAGCAGTACAGGGACTGGAAACACCATATATTTT.

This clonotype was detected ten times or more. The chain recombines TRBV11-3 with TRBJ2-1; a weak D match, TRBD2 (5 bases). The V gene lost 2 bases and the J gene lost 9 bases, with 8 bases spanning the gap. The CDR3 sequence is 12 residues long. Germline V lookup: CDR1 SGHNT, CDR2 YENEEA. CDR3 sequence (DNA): TGTGCCAGCAGCTTAATTGCGGGTGAGCAGTTCTTC. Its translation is CASSLIAGEQFF.

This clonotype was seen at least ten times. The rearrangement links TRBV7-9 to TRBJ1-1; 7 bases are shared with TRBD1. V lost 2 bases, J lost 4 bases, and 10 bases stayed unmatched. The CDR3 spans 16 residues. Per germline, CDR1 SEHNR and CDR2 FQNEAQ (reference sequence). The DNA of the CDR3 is TGTGCCAGCAGCTTAACCGACAGGGTGTTGGGCACTGAAGCTTTCTTT. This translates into CASSLTDRVLGTEAFF.

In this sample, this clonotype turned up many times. CDR3 residues: CASTLQGENQPQHF. DNA of the CDR3: TGTGCCAGCACCTTACAGGGGGAGAATCAGCCCCAGCATTTT. The chain joins TRBV6-2 or TRBV6-3 to TRBJ1-5; 8 bases are a match to TRBD1. V dropped 7 bases and J dropped 4; count of bases not matched to a gene: 6. Germline lookup yields CDR1 MNHEY and CDR2 SVGEGT. The CDR3 length is 14 residues.

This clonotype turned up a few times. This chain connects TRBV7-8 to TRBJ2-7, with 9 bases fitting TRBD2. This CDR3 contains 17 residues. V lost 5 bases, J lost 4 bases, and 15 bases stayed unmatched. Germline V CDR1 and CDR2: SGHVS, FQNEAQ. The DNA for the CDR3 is TGTGCCAGCAGCCTAGGGGGGGGTAGCGGGGGACGGTACGAGCAGTACTTC. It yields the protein CASSLGGGSGGRYEQYF.

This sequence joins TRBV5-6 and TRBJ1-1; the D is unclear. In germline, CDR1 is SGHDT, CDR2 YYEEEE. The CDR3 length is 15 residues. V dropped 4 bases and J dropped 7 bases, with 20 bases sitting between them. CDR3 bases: TGTGCCAGCAGCCCCCCGGCAAGCGGACCGCGTGAAGCTTTCTTT. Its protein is CASSPPASGPREAFF.

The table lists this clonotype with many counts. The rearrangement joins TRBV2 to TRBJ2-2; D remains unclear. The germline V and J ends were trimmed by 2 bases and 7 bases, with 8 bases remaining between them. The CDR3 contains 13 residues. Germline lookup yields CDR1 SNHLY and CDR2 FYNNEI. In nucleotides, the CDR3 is TGTGCCAGCAGTGAAATCGGAAGCGGGGAGCTGTTTTTT. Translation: CASSEIGSGELFF.